Listed here are 10 T cell receptor beta chains from one sample, sequenced in a study of cytomegalovirus exposure and HLA in healthy donors (TCRdb year 2017). Libraries came from the immunoSEQ multiplex PCR assay. For the multiplex PCR, a mixture combining 60 forward primers for TCR Vbeta segments and 13 reverse primers for TCR Jbeta segments was used. TCRdb stores this immuneACCESS table with in-frame sequences only. Part of the clones is absent; in the studies checked, under half of the shortfall reflects unresolved V genes, and no reason is known for the rest. For this sample the table gives around 200,000 clones, of which around 83% were detected only once. Of the sample, approximately 1.5% falls within the top ten clones. Sequenced: PBMCs. The receptors here all came from a girl between 10 and 17 years old in good health and CMV-seronegative.

CDR3 DNA: TGTGCCAGCAGTTTTCTGGGGGGGGCCTACGAGCAGTACTTC. It codes for CASSFLGGAYEQYF. The J gene is TRBJ2-7, the V gene TRBV28; 7 positions match TRBD2. The CDR3 is made up of 14 amino acids. V lost 3 bases, J lost 2 bases, and 4 bases stayed unmatched. Germline V gene sequence: CDR1 MDHEN, CDR2 SYDVKM.

The chain is built from TRBV5-8 and TRBJ1-2, with D possibly being TRBD1 (6 bases). The CDR3 has 19 residues. The germline CDR1 and CDR2 sequences are SGHTS and YDEGEE. The germline V and J ends were trimmed by 7 bases and 2 bases, with 30 bases remaining between them. Written as DNA, the CDR3 is TGTGCCAGCCCCGCACCGACCCCTCACCAGGGGTCAAGAAACTATGGCTACACCTTC. This encodes CASPAPTPHQGSRNYGYTF.

The chain employs TRBV7-2 and TRBJ2-7; D not resolved. Per the germline V gene, CDR1 is SGHTA and CDR2 is FQGNSA. This CDR3 spans 12 amino acids. Trimming pared 2 bases from V and 3 bases from J, leaving 5 bases between. The CDR3 here is CASSLNIYEQYF. CDR3 coding DNA: TGTGCCAGCAGCTTAAATATCTACGAGCAGTACTTC.

The chain couples TRBV5-8 to TRBJ2-7; TRBD1 matches at 7 bases. Germline assignment: CDR1 SGHTS and CDR2 YDEGEE. V lost 5 bases, J lost 3 bases, and 8 bases stayed unmatched. This CDR3 is 14 amino acids long. CDR3 DNA sequence: TGTGCCAGCAGACAAGACAGGGTCTTCTACGAGCAGTACTTC. It yields the protein CASRQDRVFYEQYF.

The gene calls are TRBV7-8 and TRBJ2-7; 7 bases map to TRBD2. This CDR3 is 16 amino acids long. V lost 1 base and J lost 2; bases outside the gene matches: 8. CDR1 SGHVS and CDR2 FQNEAQ come from the germline V gene. DNA for the CDR3: TGTGCCAGCAGCTTAGAAGGGCTGGGACTACCCTACGAGCAGTACTTC. It yields the protein CASSLEGLGLPYEQYF.

In this sample, this clone turned up a few times. This sequence joins TRBV28 and TRBJ2-3; D uncertain. Trimming stripped 2 bases from V and 6 bases from J, with 9 bases between. The CDR3 is 13 amino acids. CDR1 and CDR2 from the germline V gene are MDHEN and SYDVKM. CDR3 in DNA: TGTGCCAGCAGTTTAGCGGCGGTGGATACGCAGTATTTT. This gives the protein CASSLAAVDTQYF.

Here the CDR3 DNA reads TGTGCCAGCAGCTTGATAGGGGGCCCAGACTATGGCTACACCTTC. Translation: CASSLIGGPDYGYTF. V and J are TRBV5-6 and TRBJ1-2; 7 nucleotides match TRBD1. The V and J ends lost 1 base and 3 bases, in that order; junction bases with no gene match: 6. The CDR3 extends over 15 amino acids. Germline V gives CDR1 SGHDT, CDR2 YYEEEE.

The J gene is TRBJ2-7, the V gene TRBV5-1; 7 nucleotides match TRBD1. The CDR3 has 14 residues. Germline V gene sequence: CDR1 SGHRS, CDR2 YFSETQ. The V gene end was trimmed by 4 bases and the J gene end by 0 bases; junction bases not matched to a gene: 4. Here the CDR3 DNA reads TGCGCCAGCAGCCAGGGACAGAGCTCCTACGAGCAGTACTTC. Amino acid sequence: CASSQGQSSYEQYF.

Concerning this clone itself: The junction differs from germline at one of its ends, possibly a read error. This rearrangement joins TRBV29-1 to TRBJ1-2; 9 bases align to TRBD1. The CDR3 consists of 14 residues. Germline values: CDR1 SQVTM, CDR2 ANQGSEA. The CDR3 DNA sequence: TGCGGCGTTGGGGACAGGGAGAGGAACTATGGCTACACCTTC. This translates into CGVGDRERNYGYTF.

This clone was counted a single time. The V gene is TRBV7-9, the J gene TRBJ1-1; D gene ambiguous. The CDR3 contains 12 residues. Trimming shortened V by 2 bases and J by 6 bases, and 7 bases separated the two germline ends. CDR1 and CDR2 from the germline V gene are SEHNR and FQNEAQ (reference sequence). CDR3 sequence reads: CASSLKQPEAFF. The DNA for the CDR3 is TGTGCCAGCAGCTTAAAACAGCCTGAAGCTTTCTTT.